This T cell receptor beta chain was identified in a study of PD-1 blockade in mismatch repair-deficient tumors (dated by TCRdb to about 2017). About the full investigation: The trial enrolled some 90 consecutive patients with some twelve mismatch repair-deficient cancer types between 2013 and September 2016, all previously treated and progressing. Tumor-associated T cell clones were tracked in the peripheral blood of patients responding to PD-1 blockade by deep sequencing of TCR CDR3 regions.

The library was built by means of the immunoSEQ multiplex PCR assay. The table was pulled from immuneACCESS by TCRdb, which kept in-frame rearrangements only. Such tables lose some clones; where checked, under half of the loss comes from unresolved V genes, and the rest has no known cause. This sample holds tens of thousands of clones; 80% to 90% were observed only once. Around 5.1% of the sample goes to the ten largest clones. There are 16 amino acids in the CDR3, from cysteine to phenylalanine inclusive. The entry retains the CDR3 DNA only, 48 bases that are in frame from base 1. Reading the germline V gene gives CDR1 SGHTA and CDR2 FQGNSA. From V the trimming removes 1 base and from J it removes 8 bases, while the gene matches leave 9 bases of the junction unaccounted for. What the authors observed across the whole study: Clones residing in the tumor, which were often undetectable in blood before treatment, expanded quickly after pembrolizumab and then contracted, generally before radiologic responses.

For every enrolled patient, mismatch repair deficiency was confirmed by either polymerase chain reaction or immunohistochemistry. A few patients who responded to pembrolizumab therapy underwent TCR sequencing. Pembrolizumab PD-1 blockade was prospectively tested in advanced mismatch repair-deficient cancers, regardless of tissue of origin, in the phase II trial. Serial peripheral blood T cell samples were collected before and at multiple times after starting PD-1 blockade. Blood sampling times were expressed in weeks after the first pembrolizumab dose. Worth noting for this clone: The antigen it binds to is not known. Per-base quality was not reported, and no clone a single base away is much larger than it.

Sequenced material: peripheral blood, taken 44 weeks after starting pembrolizumab. The chain is encoded by TRBV7-2 joined to TRBJ2-1, with 9 junctional bases fitting TRBD2. The TCR was taken from an adult with mismatch repair-deficient cancer. In nucleotide form, the sequence is TGTGCCAGCAGCTTAGGGGGTAGCGGGAGTGGATATGAGCAGTTCTTC. The resulting protein is CASSLGGSGSGYEQFF.